This T cell receptor (beta chain) was recovered during a study of PD-1 blockade in mismatch repair-deficient tumors. The wider study: All were previously treated, progressing patients with about 12 mismatch repair-deficient cancer types.

This clone was detected only a few times. Germline CDR1 and CDR2: LNHNV and YYDKDF (reference sequence). The CDR3 spans 15 residues. Trimming stripped 1 base from V and 3 bases from J, with 10 bases between. Mismatch repair deficiency was confirmed in all patients, by PCR or immunohistochemistry. TCR sequencing covered a few patients who responded to pembrolizumab. Libraries were prepared by immunoSEQ multiplex PCR; TCRdb keeps only in-frame clonotypes and omits some of them. The table lists 90,000 to 130,000 clones, approximately 80% of them singletons. The sample in question was peripheral blood, obtained 60 weeks after starting pembrolizumab. The J gene is TRBJ1-5, the V gene TRBV15; D is uncertain. This receptor was identified in an adult with mismatch repair-deficient cancer. CDR3 DNA: TGTGCCACCAGCAGAGGCGGGAGCCTCAATCAGCCCCAGCATTTT. It codes for CATSRGGSLNQPQHF.